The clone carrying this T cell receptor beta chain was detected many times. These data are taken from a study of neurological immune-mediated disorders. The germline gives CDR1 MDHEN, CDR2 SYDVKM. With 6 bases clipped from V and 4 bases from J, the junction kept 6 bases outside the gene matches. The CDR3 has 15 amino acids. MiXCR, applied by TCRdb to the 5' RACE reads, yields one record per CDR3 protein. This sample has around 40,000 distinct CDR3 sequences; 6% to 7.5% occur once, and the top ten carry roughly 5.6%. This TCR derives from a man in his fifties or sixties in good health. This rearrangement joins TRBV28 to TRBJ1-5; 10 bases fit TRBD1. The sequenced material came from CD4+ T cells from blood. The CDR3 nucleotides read TGTGCCAGCAGCTGGGGACAGGGGTCAAATCAGCCCCAGCATTTT. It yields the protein CASSWGQGSNQPQHF.